The source of this TCR beta chain is a study of T and B cells in COVID-19 patients. This clonotype showed up just once. The antigen remains undetermined. The CDR3 spans 13 residues. Trimming shortened V by 0 bases and J by 4 bases, and 9 bases separated the two germline ends. Germline loops: CDR1 DFQATT, CDR2 SNEGSKA (reference sequence). BIOMED2 TRB-A/B primer pools were used in multiplex TRB PCR. TCRdb re-called the multiplex PCR reads with MiXCR, one entry per CDR3 protein. The sample records thousands of distinct CDR3 sequences, 25% to 40% being singletons. Study results and caveats: At recovery TRB diversity and richness exceeded healthy donors, after highly clonal active COVID-19 repertoires.

Each TRB amplification used roughly 240-550 ng of genomic DNA from blood. The receptor's source is a human donor who had recovered from COVID-19. The rearrangement uses TRBV20-1 and TRBJ1-1; D unclear. Sequencing input: blood. CDR3 sequence: CSAREPGSTEAFF. The CDR3 DNA sequence: TGCAGTGCTAGAGAGCCGGGGAGCACTGAAGCTTTCTTT.